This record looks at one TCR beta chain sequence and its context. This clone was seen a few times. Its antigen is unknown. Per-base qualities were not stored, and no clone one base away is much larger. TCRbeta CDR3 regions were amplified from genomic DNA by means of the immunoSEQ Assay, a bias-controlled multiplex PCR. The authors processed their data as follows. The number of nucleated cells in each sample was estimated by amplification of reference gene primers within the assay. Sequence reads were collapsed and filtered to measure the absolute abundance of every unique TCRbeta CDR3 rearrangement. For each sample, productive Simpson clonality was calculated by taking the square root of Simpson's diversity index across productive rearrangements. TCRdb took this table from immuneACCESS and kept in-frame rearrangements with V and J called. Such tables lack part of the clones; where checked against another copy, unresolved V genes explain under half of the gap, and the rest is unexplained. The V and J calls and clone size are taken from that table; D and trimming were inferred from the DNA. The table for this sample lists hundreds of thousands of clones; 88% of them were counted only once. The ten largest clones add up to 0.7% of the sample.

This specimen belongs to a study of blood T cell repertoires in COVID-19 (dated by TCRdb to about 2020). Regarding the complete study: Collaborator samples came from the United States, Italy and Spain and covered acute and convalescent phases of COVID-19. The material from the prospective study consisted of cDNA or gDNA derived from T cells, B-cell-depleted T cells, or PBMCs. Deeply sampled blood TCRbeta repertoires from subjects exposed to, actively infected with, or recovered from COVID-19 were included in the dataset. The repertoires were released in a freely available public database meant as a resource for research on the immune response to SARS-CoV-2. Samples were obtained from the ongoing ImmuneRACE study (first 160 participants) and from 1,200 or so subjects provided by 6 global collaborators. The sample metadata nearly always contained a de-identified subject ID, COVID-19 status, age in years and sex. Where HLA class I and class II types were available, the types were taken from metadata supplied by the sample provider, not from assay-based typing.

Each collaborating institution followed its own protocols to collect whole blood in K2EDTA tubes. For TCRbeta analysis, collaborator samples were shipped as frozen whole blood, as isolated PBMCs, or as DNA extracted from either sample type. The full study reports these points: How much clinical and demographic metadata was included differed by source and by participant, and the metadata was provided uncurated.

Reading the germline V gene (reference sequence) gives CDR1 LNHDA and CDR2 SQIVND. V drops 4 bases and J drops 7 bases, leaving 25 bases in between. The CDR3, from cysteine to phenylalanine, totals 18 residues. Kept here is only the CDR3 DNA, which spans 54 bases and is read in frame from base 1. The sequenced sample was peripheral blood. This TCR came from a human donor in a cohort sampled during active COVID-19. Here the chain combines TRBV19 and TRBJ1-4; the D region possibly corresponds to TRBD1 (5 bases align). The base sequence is TGTGCCAGTAGTACGAGCGGAACCGGGGGGTATTGGATTGAAAAACTGTTTTTT. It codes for CASSTSGTGGYWIEKLFF. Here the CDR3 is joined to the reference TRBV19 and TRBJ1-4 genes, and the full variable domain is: DGGITQSPKYLFRKEGQNVTLSCEQNLNHDAMYWYRQDPGQGLRLIYYSQIVNDFQKGDIAEGYSVSREKKESFPLTVTSAQKNPTAFYLCASSTSGTGGYWIEKLFFGSGTQLSVL.